Sequencing of this T cell receptor (beta chain) was carried out in a study of cytomegalovirus exposure and HLA in healthy donors. Participants comprised healthy donors of bone marrow. The PCR had 60 Vbeta and 13 Jbeta primers. The assay was immunoSEQ multiplex PCR, and TCRdb's table has in-frame clones only and misses some. This table lists 100,000 to 150,000 clones. Note on this clone: The target antigen is unknown.

The study, taken as a whole, reports: Presence/absence results assume similar sequencing depth per donor, which may not hold. Segments of the TCR beta V type were, in most cases, productive about 87% or about 30% of the time in an earlier analysis.

This TCR derives from a man younger than 45 in good health and CMV-seronegative. The sample taken for sequencing was PBMCs.

Here the CDR3 reads CASSDSGQGRTEAFF. In DNA, the CDR3 is TGTGCCAGCAGTGACTCGGGACAGGGGCGGACTGAAGCTTTCTTT. V gene TRBV25-1 combines with J gene TRBJ1-1; 10 nucleotides line up with TRBD1. Germline V gives CDR1 MGHDK, CDR2 SYGVNS. The CDR3 consists of 15 residues. The junction had 6 bases not matched to a gene; V was cut back by 3 bases and J by 5 bases. Full variable domain (rest looked up from reference TRBV25-1 and TRBJ1-1): EADIYQTPRYLVIGTGKKITLECSQTMGHDKMYWYQQDPGMELHLIHYSYGVNSTEKGDLSSESTVSRIRTEHFPLTLESARPSHTSQYLCASSDSGQGRTEAFFGQGTRLTVV.